The 32 T cell receptor beta chains below all came from one sample that was sequenced in a study of shared clonotypes between healthy human individuals. Measured with immunoSEQ multiplex PCR; TCRdb has only the in-frame clones, and not every one. The profile covers 2 million to 2.5 million clones, with 90% to 96% appearing a single time and around 0.13% taken by the ten largest. The sequenced sample consisted of naive CD4+ T cells sorted from blood. Subset specified: CD45RA+ positively selected. These receptors were collected from a man younger than 35 in good health.

The chain carries TRBV7-2 and TRBJ2-5, with 7 positions matching TRBD2. V shed 5 bases, J shed 5 bases, and the junction held 8 bases outside the gene matches. CDR1 is SGHTA, CDR2 FQGNSA, per germline. The CDR3 consists of 14 residues. This CDR3 is CASSTDRGGETQYF. The CDR3 DNA follows: TGTGCCAGCAGCACGGACCGGGGAGGGGAGACCCAGTACTTC.

The chain carries TRBV5-4 and TRBJ2-1; TRBD2 matches at 15 bases. Germline loops: CDR1 SGHNT, CDR2 YYREEE (reference sequence). This CDR3 region has 19 residues. Losses at the gene ends were 0 bases for V and 5 bases for J; bases not matched to a gene: 9. This CDR3 is CASSLATPGLAGGNNEQFF. The CDR3 DNA sequence: TGTGCCAGCAGCTTGGCGACCCCGGGACTAGCGGGGGGAAACAATGAGCAGTTCTTC.

This sequence joins TRBV5-8 and TRBJ1-3; D is ambiguous. Germline V CDR1 and CDR2: SGHTS, YDEGEE. Trimming left V 4 bases short and J 0 bases short, with 11 bases between. This CDR3 has 15 residues. Written as DNA, the CDR3 is TGTGCCAGCAGCAAAGGACCGCTCTCTGGAAACACCATATATTTT. It translates to CASSKGPLSGNTIYF. The full variable domain, in which reference TRBV5-8 and TRBJ1-3 provide the parts outside the CDR3, is EAGVTQSPTHLIKTRGQQATLRCSPISGHTSVYWYQQALGLGLQFLLWYDEGEERNRGNFPPRFSGRQFPNYSSELNVNALELEDSALYLCASSKGPLSGNTIYFGEGSWLTVV.

This clone was detected only once. J is TRBJ1-1 and V is TRBV30; 8 bases fit TRBD1. The CDR3 extends over 13 amino acids. The junction had 6 bases not matched to a gene; V was cut back by 4 bases and J by 5 bases. Germline CDR1 GTSNPN, CDR2 SVGIG (reference sequence). CDR3 nucleotides: TGTGCCTGGATGGCAGGGGGCGTTACTGAAGCTTTCTTT. Translation: CAWMAGGVTEAFF.

V usage is TRBV7-9 and J usage is TRBJ2-6; unclear D gene. V was shortened by 5 bases and J by 0 bases, with 11 bases between the two germline ends. Germline-derived CDR1 and CDR2 are SEHNR and FQNEAQ (reference sequence). This CDR3 region has 16 residues. The CDR3 here is CASSPYRSSGANVLTF. Here the CDR3 DNA reads TGTGCCAGCAGCCCCTACAGATCCTCTGGGGCCAACGTCCTGACTTTC.

V is TRBV14 and J is TRBJ1-4; weak D call: TRBD1 (6 bases). Per the germline V gene, CDR1 is SGHDN and CDR2 is FVKESK. The length of the CDR3 is 14 residues. Trimming stripped 4 bases from V and 8 bases from J, with 14 bases between. CDR3 loop: CASSPRGYREKLFF. DNA of the CDR3: TGTGCCAGCAGCCCGAGGGGGTATCGCGAAAAACTGTTTTTT. The complete variable domain, with remaining parts taken from reference TRBV14 and TRBJ1-4, reads EAGVTQFPSHSVIEKGQTVTLRCDPISGHDNLYWYRRVMGKEIKFLLHFVKESKQDESGMPNNRFLAERTGGTYSTLKVQPAELEDSGVYFCASSPRGYREKLFFGSGTQLSVL.

On this clone: The junction departs from germline at one end; a sequencing error may be responsible. The rearrangement joins TRBV7-9 to TRBJ2-2; the match to TRBD2 covers 10 bases. The germline CDR1 and CDR2 sequences are SEHNR and FQNEAQ (reference sequence). This CDR3 contains 17 residues. The CDR3 sequence is CASSPRLGLANTGELFF. CDR3 coding DNA: TGTGCCAGCAGCCCCCGGCTGGGACTAGCGAATACCGGGGAGCTGTTTTTT.

The chain joins TRBV5-4 to TRBJ2-5, with TRBD1 matching over 11 bases. The CDR3 spans 16 residues. The V segment lost 4 bases and the J segment 4 bases; nucleotides outside the gene matches: 9. Germline CDR1 reads SGHNT; CDR2 reads YYREEE (reference sequence). CDR3 protein: CASSLDGTGGGETQYF. CDR3 sequence (DNA): TGTGCCAGCAGCCTGGATGGGACAGGGGGAGGAGAGACCCAGTACTTC.

V usage is TRBV7-2 and J usage is TRBJ2-7; TRBD1 might be the D (6 bases). The CDR3 has 15 residues. V was pared by 2 bases and J by 5 bases, with 16 bases between. Germline-derived CDR1 and CDR2 are SGHTA and FQGNSA. CDR3 amino acids: CASSLRRTDGHEQYF. DNA of the CDR3: TGTGCCAGCAGCTTAAGACGGACAGACGGGCACGAGCAGTACTTC.

The chain recombines TRBV25-1 with TRBJ2-7; 12 bases map to TRBD2. CDR3 length equals 17 residues. The V and J ends lost 5 bases and 0 bases, in that order; junction bases with no gene match: 8. CDR1 and CDR2 from the germline V gene are MGHDK and SYGVNS. CDR3 bases: TGTGCCAGCAGTCCTCCTAGCGGGGGGGCGAGCTCCTACGAGCAGTACTTC. This codes for CASSPPSGGASSYEQYF.

J is TRBJ2-7 and V is TRBV7-2; 9 bases are shared with TRBD1. Germline V gene lookup returns CDR1 SGHTA and CDR2 FQGNSA. J lost 2 bases, V lost 3 bases, and 5 bases had no gene match. The CDR3 spans 15 residues. In nucleotides, the CDR3 is TGTGCCAGCAGCTTGGACAGGGGTTATACCTACGAGCAGTACTTC. Its protein product is CASSLDRGYTYEQYF. The whole variable domain, remainder taken from reference TRBV7-2 and TRBJ2-7, is GAGVSQSPSNKVTEKGKDVELRCDPISGHTALYWYRQSLGQGLEFLIYFQGNSAPDKSGLPSDRFSAERTGGSVSTLTIQRTQQEDSAVYLCASSLDRGYTYEQYFGPGTRLTVT.

V and J are TRBV11-2 and TRBJ1-2; the D gene is possibly TRBD1 (6 bases). Germline V gene sequence: CDR1 SGHAT, CDR2 FQNNGV. The germline V and J ends were trimmed by 1 base and 8 bases, with 11 bases remaining between them. There are 13 residues in the CDR3. The DNA for the CDR3 is TGTGCCAGCAGCTTAGCCCAGGGGTGGGGCTACACCTTC. Translation: CASSLAQGWGYTF.

The chain employs TRBV6-5 and TRBJ2-2; 9 positions match TRBD1. Germline V lookup: CDR1 MNHEY, CDR2 SVGAGI. The CDR3 sequence is 14 residues long. V was clipped by 4 bases and J by 7 bases; unmatched bases: 4. CDR3 loop: CASSSNRGLGELFF. The CDR3 coding sequence is TGTGCCAGCAGTTCCAACAGGGGGCTCGGGGAGCTGTTTTTT.

The V and J genes are TRBV20-1 and TRBJ2-1; D is unclear. Germline V gives CDR1 DFQATT, CDR2 SNEGSKA (reference sequence). The CDR3 contains 11 residues. CDR3 sequence: CTMSANNEQFF. CDR3 nucleotides: TGCACCATGTCGGCTAACAATGAGCAGTTCTTC.

The chain has TRBV6-5 and TRBJ2-5; no firm D call. The CDR3 is 13 amino acids. Germline assignment: CDR1 MNHEY and CDR2 SVGAGI. V was trimmed by 2 bases and J by 3 bases, leaving 7 bases between them. The CDR3 coding sequence is TGTGCCAGCAGTTACCTGGGCAAAGAGACCCAGTACTTC. Amino acids: CASSYLGKETQYF.

The chain couples TRBV28 to TRBJ2-7, with 8 positions matching TRBD1. Losses at the gene ends were 5 bases for V and 6 bases for J; bases not matched to a gene: 6. This CDR3 is 13 amino acids long. CDR1 MDHEN and CDR2 SYDVKM come from the germline V gene. CDR3 nucleotides: TGTGCCAGCAGTCTCAGGACAGGGCGCGAGCAGTACTTC. This codes for CASSLRTGREQYF.

The rearrangement links TRBV19 to TRBJ2-7; D call uncertain. This CDR3 is 13 amino acids long. Germline values: CDR1 LNHDA, CDR2 SQIVND (reference sequence). V lost 7 bases, J lost 4 bases, and 14 bases lay in between. CDR3 in amino acids: CASTPMTGYEQYF. In DNA, the CDR3 is TGTGCCAGTACTCCGATGACCGGTTACGAGCAGTACTTC.

The chain has TRBV4-1 and TRBJ2-2; TRBD1 might be the D (6 bases). Germline V gene sequence: CDR1 MGHRA, CDR2 YSYEKL. This CDR3 contains 17 residues. Between the trimmed V and J ends, which lost 0 bases and 4 bases, there was a span of 15 bases. The CDR3 DNA is TGCGCCAGCAGCCAAGATTGGAGCCAGGGGACCACCGGGGAGCTGTTTTTT. Its protein product is CASSQDWSQGTTGELFF.

The chain recombines TRBV10-1 with TRBJ2-2, with 9 nucleotides matching TRBD1. Germline V gene lookup returns CDR1 WNHNN and CDR2 SYGVQD (reference sequence). The CDR3 totals 15 residues. Trimming cost V 3 bases and J 4 bases; bases outside gene matches: 3. The CDR3 region is CASSDGQGTTGELFF. The CDR3 DNA reads TGCGCCAGCAGTGATGGACAGGGGACCACCGGGGAGCTGTTTTTT.

The chain recombines TRBV11-2 with TRBJ2-7; either TRBD1 or TRBD2 may supply D (5 bases each). CDR3 length: 14 amino acids. CDR1 and CDR2 (germline): SGHAT, FQNNGV. Trimming removed 0 bases from V and 6 bases from J, with 12 bases in between. CDR3 residues: CASSLDAGSFEQYF. DNA for the CDR3: TGTGCCAGCAGCTTAGATGCAGGGAGTTTCGAGCAGTACTTC.

The rearrangement joins TRBV5-1 to TRBJ1-3; a weak D match, TRBD1 (5 bases). Trimming removed 4 bases from V and 0 bases from J, with 11 bases in between. This CDR3 comprises 15 residues. Germline V lookup: CDR1 SGHRS, CDR2 YFSETQ. This CDR3 reads CASSPGRGSGNTIYF. The CDR3 nucleotides read TGCGCCAGCAGCCCGGGACGTGGCTCTGGAAACACCATATATTTT.

As concerns this clone: This sample also contains other DNA sequences that code for the same CDR3. The chain is built from TRBV18 and TRBJ1-1; TRBD1 matches at 9 bases. With 3 bases clipped from V and 0 bases from J, the junction kept 2 bases outside the gene matches. The CDR3 loop spans 15 amino acids. CDR1 is KGHSH, CDR2 LQKENI, per germline. The CDR3 coding sequence is TGTGCCAGCTCACCTGGACAGGGGATGAACACTGAAGCTTTCTTT. This gives the protein CASSPGQGMNTEAFF.

This rearrangement joins TRBV5-1 to TRBJ1-2; D may be TRBD1 (6 bases). Germline CDR1 reads SGHRS; CDR2 reads YFSETQ. There are 16 residues in the CDR3. V shed 2 bases and J shed 4 bases, with 18 bases lying between them. The DNA of the CDR3 is TGCGCCAGCAGCTTCTCGGGCGCAGGGGCGGGCTATGGCTACACCTTC. Translating gives CASSFSGAGAGYGYTF. The full variable domain, completed using reference TRBV5-1 and TRBJ1-2, is KAGVTQTPRYLIKTRGQQVTLSCSPISGHRSVSWYQQTPGQGLQFLFEYFSETQRNKGNFPGRFSGRQFSNSRSEMNVSTLELGDSALYLCASSFSGAGAGYGYTFGSGTRLTVV.

The rearrangement joins TRBV27 to TRBJ2-7; perhaps D is TRBD1 or TRBD2 (5 bases each). This CDR3 region has 13 residues. V dropped 5 bases and J dropped 3 bases, with 11 bases sitting between them. Germline assignment: CDR1 MNHEY and CDR2 SMNVEV (reference sequence). The CDR3 reads CASSKGPIYEQYF. The CDR3, as DNA: TGTGCCAGCAGTAAGGGACCGATCTACGAGCAGTACTTC.

This chain joins TRBV5-1 and TRBJ2-5, with a weak D call TRBD2 (5 bases). V was trimmed by 2 bases and J by 3 bases, leaving 11 bases between them. Germline V gene data show CDR1 as SGHRS and CDR2 as YFSETQ. CDR3 length: 14 residues. As DNA, the CDR3 is TGCGCCAGCAGCTTCCCGCGGGCCGAAGAGACCCAGTACTTC. Residues: CASSFPRAEETQYF.

The V call is TRBV5-8, the J call TRBJ2-3, with D perhaps matching TRBD2 (5 bases). With 4 bases removed from V and 2 bases from J, the gap between germline ends came to 20 bases. Germline assignment: CDR1 SGHTS and CDR2 YDEGEE. The CDR3 has 17 amino acids. Written as DNA, the CDR3 is TGTGCCAGCAGCCCCGTTGGGCTAGCACGGATCACAGATACGCAGTATTTT. It codes for CASSPVGLARITDTQYF.

The genes are TRBV5-1 and TRBJ1-1; D is uncertain. V dropped 3 bases and J dropped 2 bases, with 14 bases sitting between them. The CDR3 consists of 15 residues. Germline-derived CDR1 and CDR2 are SGHRS and YFSETQ. CDR3 coding DNA: TGCGCCAGCAGCTCCGCGGGTCCAATCAACACTGAAGCTTTCTTT. As protein: CASSSAGPINTEAFF.

The chain is built from TRBV11-2 and TRBJ2-3; TRBD2 matches at 7 bases. V shed 5 bases and J 5 bases; nucleotides not matched to a gene: 7. The germline V gene encodes CDR1 SGHAT and CDR2 FQNNGV. The CDR3 runs 14 residues. The chain's CDR3 is CASSPGGKIDTQYF. As DNA, the CDR3 is TGTGCCAGCAGCCCCGGGGGGAAGATAGATACGCAGTATTTT.

This chain joins TRBV5-4 and TRBJ2-3; 10 nucleotides match TRBD2. Trimming took 0 bases from V and 1 from J; bases not matched to a gene: 8. CDR1 and CDR2 (germline): SGHNT, YYREEE (reference sequence). The CDR3 totals 18 residues. CDR3 sequence (DNA): TGTGCCAGCAGCTTGGGTCTAACCGGGACTAGCGGCACAGATACGCAGTATTTT. Translated: CASSLGLTGTSGTDTQYF.

To note about this clone: The sample contains more than one DNA sequence encoding this CDR3. The chain employs TRBV5-1 and TRBJ1-2, with 11 bases that match TRBD1. The CDR3 runs to 13 residues. Germline V lookup: CDR1 SGHRS, CDR2 YFSETQ. With V trimmed by 4 bases and J by 6 bases, 2 bases remained unmatched. In nucleotides, the CDR3 is TGCGCCAGCAGCCCGGGACAGGGGGATGGCTACACCTTC. It codes for CASSPGQGDGYTF. The complete variable domain, with remaining parts taken from reference TRBV5-1 and TRBJ1-2, reads KAGVTQTPRYLIKTRGQQVTLSCSPISGHRSVSWYQQTPGQGLQFLFEYFSETQRNKGNFPGRFSGRQFSNSRSEMNVSTLELGDSALYLCASSPGQGDGYTFGSGTRLTVV.

The rearrangement joins TRBV7-2 to TRBJ1-3; a possible D gene is TRBD1 (5 bases). The ends were cut back, 5 bases at V and 1 base at J, with 12 bases in the middle. The CDR3 has 15 residues. The germline CDR1 and CDR2 sequences are SGHTA and FQGNSA. In nucleotides, the CDR3 is TGTGCCAGCAGCCCCCGGGGGAGGTCTGGAAACACCATATATTTT. Translated: CASSPRGRSGNTIYF.

V and J are TRBV6-1 and TRBJ1-4, with 7 bases lining up with TRBD1. The CDR3 consists of 14 residues. From germline, CDR1 is MNHNS and CDR2 SASEGT. The J segment lost 8 bases and the V segment lost 4 bases, leaving 7 bases of the junction unmatched. The CDR3 loop is CASSGHRGWEKLFF. CDR3 DNA sequence: TGTGCCAGCAGTGGTCACAGGGGCTGGGAAAAACTGTTTTTT.